This T cell receptor beta chain was identified during a study of cytomegalovirus exposure and HLA in healthy donors. Study outcomes and limitations: A subsequent analysis found that TCR clusters from the first cohort also tended to co-occur in the 90 to 150 validation repertoires, with around 94% of cluster scores above 0.

A word on this clone: Its antigen remains unidentified.

The repertoire was sequenced with immunoSEQ multiplex PCR; TCRdb's copy has only in-frame clones and lacks some. This repertoire shows 150,000 or so clones, about 89% found once; its top ten account for 3% to 3.5%. CDR3 length: 13 residues. The germline CDR1 and CDR2 sequences are SGHNT and YENEEA. V lost 4 bases to trimming and J lost 4 bases, with 10 bases between them. The receptor was isolated from a woman aged 18-29 years in good health and CMV-seropositive. This rearrangement joins TRBV11-3 to TRBJ1-1; D call uncertain. The sequenced material came from PBMCs. The CDR3 loop is CASSSLRGTEAFF. In DNA form, the CDR3 reads TGTGCCAGCAGCTCTCTTCGGGGCACTGAAGCTTTCTTT. Full variable domain (missing parts from reference TRBV11-3 and TRBJ1-1): EAGVVQSPRYKIIEKKQPVAFWCNPISGHNTLYWYLQNLGQGPELLIRYENEEAVDDSQLPKDRFSAERLKGVDSTLKIQPAELGDSAVYLCASSSLRGTEAFFGQGTRLTVV.